This T cell receptor (beta chain) emerged from a study of beta chain features in type 1 diabetes. Points from the study as a whole: Naive, central memory and Treg TCRB repertoires appeared more alike in patients than in healthy donors. In all four CD4+ subsets, TCRB CDR3 length was significantly, moderately reduced in type 1 diabetes.

The study reverse transcribed the entire isolated RNA, so it sequenced expressed TCRB transcripts. Repertoires were generated with immunoSEQ multiplex PCR, while TCRdb's copy carries only in-frame clones and drops some. In the table there are around 300,000 clones, about 8.5% of which are singletons. CDR3 size: 15 residues. Germline CDR1 LNHNV, CDR2 YYDKDF (reference sequence). V lost 5 bases and J lost 0, with 8 bases in between. Regarding this clone: The antigen remains undetermined.

Every donor provided one heparinised blood draw, which averaged around 120 mL. Based on CD45RO/CCR7/CD25/CD127/CD95/CD27, CD4+ regulatory, stem cell-like memory, naive and central memory cells were sorted. Sequenced sample: central memory CD4+ T cells from blood. The chain uses TRBV15 and TRBJ2-6; D may be TRBD2 (5 bases). The clonotype comes from a woman aged 18-29 years in good health. CDR3 nucleotide sequence: TGTGCCACCAGCCGGGGAGTCTCTGGGGCCAACGTCCTGACTTTC. Its translation: CATSRGVSGANVLTF.